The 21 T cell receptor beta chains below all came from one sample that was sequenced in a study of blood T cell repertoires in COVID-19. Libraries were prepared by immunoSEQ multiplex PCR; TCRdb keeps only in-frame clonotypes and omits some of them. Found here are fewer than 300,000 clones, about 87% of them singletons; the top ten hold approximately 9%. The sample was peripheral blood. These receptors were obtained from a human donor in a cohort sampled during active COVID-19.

CDR3: CASSSLTALTDEQYF. CDR3 DNA: TGTGCCAGCAGTTCGCTGACTGCGCTAACGGACGAGCAGTACTTC. This sequence joins TRBV6-2 or TRBV6-3 and TRBJ2-7, with D hard to call. V gave up 4 bases and J gave up 5 bases, with 18 bases separating them. There are 15 residues in the CDR3. The V gene's germline CDR1 is MNHEY and CDR2 SVGEGT.

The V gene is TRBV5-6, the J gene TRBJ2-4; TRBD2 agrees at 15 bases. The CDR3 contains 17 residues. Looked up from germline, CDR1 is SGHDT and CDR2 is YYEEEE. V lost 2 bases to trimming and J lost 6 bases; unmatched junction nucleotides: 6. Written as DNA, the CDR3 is TGTGCCAGCAGCTTACCGGGACTAGCGGGGGGTTCAAACATTCAGTACTTC. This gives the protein CASSLPGLAGGSNIQYF. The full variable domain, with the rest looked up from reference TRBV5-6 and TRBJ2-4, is DAGVTQSPTHLIKTRGQQVTLRCSPKSGHDTVSWYQQALGQGPQFIFQYYEEEERQRGNFPDRFSGHQFPNYSSELNVNALLLGDSALYLCASSLPGLAGGSNIQYFGAGTRLSVL.

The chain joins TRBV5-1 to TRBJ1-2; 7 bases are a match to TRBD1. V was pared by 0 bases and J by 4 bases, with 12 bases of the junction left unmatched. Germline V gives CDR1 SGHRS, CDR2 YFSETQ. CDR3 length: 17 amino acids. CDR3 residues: CASSLGVRTGSAYGYTF. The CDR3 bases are TGCGCCAGCAGCTTGGGTGTCCGGACAGGATCGGCCTATGGCTACACCTTC.

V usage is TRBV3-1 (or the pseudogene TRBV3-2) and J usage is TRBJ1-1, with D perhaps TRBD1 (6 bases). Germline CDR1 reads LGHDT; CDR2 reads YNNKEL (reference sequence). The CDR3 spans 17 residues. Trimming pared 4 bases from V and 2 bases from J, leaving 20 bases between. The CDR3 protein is CASSPQGTAPYNTEAFF. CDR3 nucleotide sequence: TGTGCCAGCAGCCCCCAGGGGACCGCCCCGTATAACACTGAAGCTTTCTTT.

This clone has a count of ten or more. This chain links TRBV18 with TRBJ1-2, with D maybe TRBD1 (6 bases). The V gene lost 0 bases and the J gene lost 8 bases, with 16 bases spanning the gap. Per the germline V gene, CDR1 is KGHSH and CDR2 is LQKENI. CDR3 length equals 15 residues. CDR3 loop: CASSPPGTPIWGYTF. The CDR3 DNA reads TGTGCCAGCTCACCACCCGGGACACCAATTTGGGGCTACACCTTC.

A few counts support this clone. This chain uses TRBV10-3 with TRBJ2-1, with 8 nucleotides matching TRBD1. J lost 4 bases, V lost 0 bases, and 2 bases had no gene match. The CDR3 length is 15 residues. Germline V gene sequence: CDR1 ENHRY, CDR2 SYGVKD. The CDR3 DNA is TGTGCCATCAGTGAGTCTGGGACAGGATACAATGAGCAGTTCTTC. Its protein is CAISESGTGYNEQFF.

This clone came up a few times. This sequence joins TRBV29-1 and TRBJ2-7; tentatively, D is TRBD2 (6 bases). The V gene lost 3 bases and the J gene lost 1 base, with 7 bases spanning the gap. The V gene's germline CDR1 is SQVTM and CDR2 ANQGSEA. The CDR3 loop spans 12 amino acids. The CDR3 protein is CSVEEGSYEQYF. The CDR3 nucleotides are TGCAGCGTTGAGGAGGGTTCCTACGAGCAGTACTTC.

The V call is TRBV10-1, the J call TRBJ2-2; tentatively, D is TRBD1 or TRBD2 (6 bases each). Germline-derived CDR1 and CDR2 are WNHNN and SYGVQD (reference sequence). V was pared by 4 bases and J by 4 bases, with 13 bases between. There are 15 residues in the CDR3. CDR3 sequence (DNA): TGCGCCAGCAGTGTGTCGGGGGCGGGCACCGGGGAGCTGTTTTTT. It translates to CASSVSGAGTGELFF.

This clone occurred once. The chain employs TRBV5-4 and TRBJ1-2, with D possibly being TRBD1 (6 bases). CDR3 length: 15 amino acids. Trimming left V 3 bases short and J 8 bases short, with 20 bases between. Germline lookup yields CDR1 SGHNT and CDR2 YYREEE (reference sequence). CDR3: CASSWRGGATGGYTF. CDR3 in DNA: TGTGCCAGCAGCTGGAGGGGGGGCGCGACAGGCGGCTACACCTTC.

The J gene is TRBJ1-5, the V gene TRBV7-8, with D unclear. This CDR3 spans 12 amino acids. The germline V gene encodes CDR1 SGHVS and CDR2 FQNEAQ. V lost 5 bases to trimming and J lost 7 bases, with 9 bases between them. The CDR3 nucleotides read TGTGCCAGCAGCCCTTATGGCCAGCCCCAGCATTTT. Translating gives CASSPYGQPQHF.

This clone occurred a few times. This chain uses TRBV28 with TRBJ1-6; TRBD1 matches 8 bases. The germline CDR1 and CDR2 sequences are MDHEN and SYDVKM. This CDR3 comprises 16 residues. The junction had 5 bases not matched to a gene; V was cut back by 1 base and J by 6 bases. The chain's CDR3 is CASSLLPTGANSPLHF. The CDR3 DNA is TGTGCCAGCAGTTTATTGCCGACAGGGGCTAATTCACCCCTCCACTTT. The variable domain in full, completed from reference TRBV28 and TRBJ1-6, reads DVKVTQSSRYLVKRTGEKVFLECVQDMDHENMFWYRQDPGLGLRLIYFSYDVKMKEKGDIPEGYSVSREKKERFSLILESASTNQTSMYLCASSLLPTGANSPLHFGNGTRLTVT.

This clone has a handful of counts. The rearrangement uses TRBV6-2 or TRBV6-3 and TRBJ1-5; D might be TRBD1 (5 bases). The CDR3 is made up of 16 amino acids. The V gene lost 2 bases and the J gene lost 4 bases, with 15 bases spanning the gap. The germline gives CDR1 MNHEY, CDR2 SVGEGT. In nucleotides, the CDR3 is TGTGCCAGCAGTTACGGCGGGACGCCGGGGAATCAGCCCCAGCATTTT. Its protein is CASSYGGTPGNQPQHF.

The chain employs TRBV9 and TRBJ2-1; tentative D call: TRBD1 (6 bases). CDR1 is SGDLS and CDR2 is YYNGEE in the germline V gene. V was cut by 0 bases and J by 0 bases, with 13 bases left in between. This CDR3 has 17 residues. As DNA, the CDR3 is TGTGCCAGCAGCGTAGTGCATGACAGGATCTCCTACAATGAGCAGTTCTTC. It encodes CASSVVHDRISYNEQFF.

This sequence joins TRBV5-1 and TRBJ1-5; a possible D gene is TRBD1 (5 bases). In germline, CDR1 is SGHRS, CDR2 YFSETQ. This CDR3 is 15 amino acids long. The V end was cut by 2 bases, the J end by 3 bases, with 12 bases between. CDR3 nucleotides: TGCGCCAGCAGCTTTTTCAGGGAAGACAATCAGCCCCAGCATTTT. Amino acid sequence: CASSFFREDNQPQHF.

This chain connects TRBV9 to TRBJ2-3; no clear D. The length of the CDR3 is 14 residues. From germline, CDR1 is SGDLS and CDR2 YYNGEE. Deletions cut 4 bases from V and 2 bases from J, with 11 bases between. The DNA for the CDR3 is TGTGCCAGCAGCTCCCCCGAGTACACAGATACGCAGTATTTT. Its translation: CASSSPEYTDTQYF.

CDR3 sequence reads: CASSQQGNSYEQYF. CDR3 in DNA: TGTGCCAGCAGCCAACAGGGGAACTCCTACGAGCAGTACTTC. The chain uses TRBV3-1 (or the pseudogene TRBV3-2) and TRBJ2-7; D may be TRBD1 (6 bases). Germline values: CDR1 LGHDT, CDR2 YNNKEL (reference sequence). Deletions cut 2 bases from V and 0 bases from J, with 8 bases between. The CDR3 runs 14 residues.

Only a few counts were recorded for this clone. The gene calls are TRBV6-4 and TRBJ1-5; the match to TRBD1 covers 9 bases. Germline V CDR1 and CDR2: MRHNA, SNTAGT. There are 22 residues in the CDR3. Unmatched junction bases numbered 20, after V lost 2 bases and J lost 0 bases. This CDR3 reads CASSDVDDRGVGRRYSNQPQHF. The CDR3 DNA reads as TGTGCCAGCAGTGACGTAGATGACAGGGGGGTCGGTCGCCGCTATAGCAATCAGCCCCAGCATTTT.

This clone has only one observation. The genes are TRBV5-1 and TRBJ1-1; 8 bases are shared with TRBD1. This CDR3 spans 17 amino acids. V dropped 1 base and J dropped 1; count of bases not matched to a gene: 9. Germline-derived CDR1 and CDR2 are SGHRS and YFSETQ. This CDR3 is CASSLFRTGITNTEAFF. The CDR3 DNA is TGCGCCAGCAGCTTGTTCAGGACAGGGATAACGAACACTGAAGCTTTCTTT.

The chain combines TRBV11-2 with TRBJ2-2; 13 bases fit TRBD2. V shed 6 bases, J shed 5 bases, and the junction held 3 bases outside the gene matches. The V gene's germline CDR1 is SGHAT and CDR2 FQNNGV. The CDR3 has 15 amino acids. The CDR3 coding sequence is TGTGCCAGCAGGCGACTAGCGGGAGGTACCGGGGAGCTGTTTTTT. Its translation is CASRRLAGGTGELFF.

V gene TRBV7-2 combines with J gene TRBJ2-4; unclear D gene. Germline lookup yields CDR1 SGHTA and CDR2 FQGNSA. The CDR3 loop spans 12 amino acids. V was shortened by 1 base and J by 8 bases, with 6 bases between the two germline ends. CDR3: CASSLGADIQYF. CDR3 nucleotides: TGTGCCAGCAGCTTAGGTGCAGACATTCAGTACTTC.

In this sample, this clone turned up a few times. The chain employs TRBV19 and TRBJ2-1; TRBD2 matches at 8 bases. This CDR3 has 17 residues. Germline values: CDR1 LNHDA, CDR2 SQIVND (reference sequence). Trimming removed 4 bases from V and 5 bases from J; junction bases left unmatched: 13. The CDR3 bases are TGTGCCAGTAGTACTCTATCAAGCGGGAGTTTCCACAATGAGCAGTTCTTC. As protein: CASSTLSSGSFHNEQFF.